Listed below are T cell receptor beta chains from one sample, sequenced in a study of shared clonotypes between healthy human individuals. Libraries were prepared by immunoSEQ multiplex PCR; TCRdb keeps only in-frame clonotypes and omits some of them. Seen here are 1 million to 1.3 million clones, roughly 74% observed once, and the top ten hold roughly 0.61%. The source material was memory CD4+ T cells from PBMCs. The source is a man younger than 35 in good health. Some clones in this sample may be carry-over from other donors' samples. Both conserved end residues are part of each CDR3. D genes are given only for firm matches. Only part of the rows carry a size: once, few, many, or a class if the clone is expanded.

abundance,v_gene,j_gene,d_gene,CDR3aa,CDR3nt
-,TRBV5-1,TRBJ1-5,TRBD1,CASSLGTGKNSNQPQHF,TGCGCCAGCAGCCTTGGGACAGGGAAAAATAGCAATCAGCCCCAGCATTTT
-,TRBV5-4,TRBJ2-1,-,CASSLDRDSLNEQFF,TGTGCCAGCAGCCTGGACCGGGACTCCCTAAATGAGCAGTTCTTC
-,TRBV25-1,TRBJ2-5,TRBD1,CASRNRGKETQYF,TGTGCCAGCAGAAACAGGGGGAAAGAGACCCAGTACTTC
-,TRBV28,TRBJ1-5,-,CASSFLGGINQPQHF,TGTGCCAGCAGCTTTTTAGGGGGGATAAATCAGCCCCAGCATTTT
-,TRBV7-6,TRBJ1-2,TRBD1,CASSPGTGLSFVTF,TGTGCCAGCAGCCCCGGGACAGGGTTGTCGTTCGTCACCTTC
-,TRBV10-2,TRBJ2-7,TRBD2,CASSPGLAGVIHEQYF,TGCGCCAGCAGCCCGGGACTAGCGGGAGTGATCCACGAGCAGTACTTC
-,TRBV28,TRBJ2-7,TRBD2,CATTSGSGSYEQYF,TGTGCCACGACTAGCGGGAGCGGCTCCTACGAGCAGTACTTC
-,TRBV14,TRBJ1-1,-,CASSQQYTEAFF,TGTGCCAGCAGCCAGCAATACACTGAAGCTTTCTTT
-,TRBV7-8,TRBJ1-2,-,CASSFTRTEYGYTF,TGTGCCAGCAGCTTTACCCGGACCGAGTATGGCTACACCTTC
-,TRBV7-2,TRBJ2-3,-,CASSLAPPGFASGVAQYF,TGTGCCAGCAGCTTAGCTCCTCCGGGGTTTGCTTCAGGTGTGGCGCAGTATTTT
once,TRBV12-5,TRBJ1-1,-,CASGLRPPNTEAFF,TGTGCTAGTGGTTTAAGACCGCCGAACACTGAAGCTTTCTTT
once,TRBV5-6,TRBJ2-5,TRBD2,CASSLVSGSSETQYF,TGTGCCAGCAGCTTGGTTAGCGGGAGTTCGGAGACCCAGTACTTC
-,TRBV6-1,TRBJ2-7,-,CASLNRSPYEQYF,TGTGCCAGCTTGAACAGGAGCCCCTACGAGCAGTACTTC